These 17 T cell receptor beta chains were sequenced from one sample in a study of T cell responses to AZD1222 COVID-19 vaccine. The protocol was immunoSEQ multiplex PCR, while the TCRdb copy is restricted to in-frame clones and leaves out a portion. This table holds over 120,000 clones, approximately 85% found once. The sample consisted of peripheral blood, taken on day 0 of AZD1222 vaccination. The receptors stem from an adult in good health.

The genes are TRBV30 and TRBJ2-1; 7 nucleotides line up with TRBD2. The ends lost 4 bases at V and 5 bases at J; junction bases unmatched: 11. The CDR3 runs to 15 residues. CDR1 and CDR2 from the germline V gene are GTSNPN and SVGIG (reference sequence). The CDR3 DNA reads TGTGCCTGGAACCCCTCAGCGGGGCGGCACAATGAGCAGTTCTTC. This encodes CAWNPSAGRHNEQFF.

Remarks on this clone: The junction shows a germline mismatch at one end, possibly a read error. This chain links TRBV9 with TRBJ1-2, with 7 positions matching TRBD1. The CDR3 is 13 amino acids. The germline gives CDR1 SGDLS, CDR2 YYNGEE. CDR3 amino acids: CASSVGDSGPAFF. The CDR3 DNA follows: TGTGCCAGCAGCGTAGGGGACAGCGGCCCCGCTTTCTTC.

The chain is built from TRBV12-3 or TRBV12-4 and TRBJ2-1; D not certain. This CDR3 spans 11 amino acids. Trimming stripped 10 bases from V and 7 bases from J, with 11 bases between. The CDR3 DNA sequence: TGTGCCATCAGGATACGAAATGAGCAGTTCTTC. Protein: CAIRIRNEQFF.

The chain employs TRBV30 and TRBJ1-1; D is unresolved. The CDR3 is 12 residues long. CDR1 is GTSNPN, CDR2 SVGIG, per germline (reference sequence). V shed 0 bases and J shed 6 bases, with 8 bases lying between them. The CDR3 loop reads CAWSVRGAEAFF. The CDR3, as DNA: TGTGCCTGGAGTGTACGCGGGGCTGAAGCTTTCTTT.

CDR3 residues: CASSLTQGAAAGELFF. The CDR3 DNA reads as TGTGCCAGCAGCTTAACCCAGGGGGCAGCGGCCGGGGAGCTGTTTTTT. V usage is TRBV11-2 and J usage is TRBJ2-2; 8 bases align to TRBD1. This CDR3 is 16 amino acids long. Trimming took 2 bases from V and 6 from J; bases not matched to a gene: 8. Germline lookup yields CDR1 SGHAT and CDR2 FQNNGV.

The chain combines TRBV6-6 with TRBJ1-5; D is undetermined. The CDR3 is made up of 11 amino acids. The germline gives CDR1 MNHNY, CDR2 SVGAGI (reference sequence). V lost 6 bases, J lost 4 bases, and 4 bases lay in between. The CDR3, as DNA: TGTGCCAGCAGGGAGAATCAGCCCCAGCATTTT. It encodes CASRENQPQHF.

This chain connects TRBV10-2 to TRBJ2-7; 11 bases fit TRBD2. The CDR3 sequence is 14 residues long. Germline assignment: CDR1 WSHSY and CDR2 SAAADI. V was pared by 8 bases and J by 0 bases, with 3 bases of the junction left unmatched. Here the CDR3 reads CASCGLAGSYEQYF. CDR3 nucleotides: TGCGCCAGCTGTGGACTAGCGGGCTCCTACGAGCAGTACTTC.

The J gene is TRBJ1-1, the V gene TRBV15; D is uncertain. V was cut by 1 base and J by 8 bases, with 8 bases left in between. This CDR3 has 12 amino acids. CDR1 and CDR2 from the germline V gene are LNHNV and YYDKDF (reference sequence). The CDR3 DNA reads TGTGCCACCAGCAGAGTGATGGGGGAAGCTTTCTTT. Its protein product is CATSRVMGEAFF. The full variable domain, its missing parts supplied by reference TRBV15 and TRBJ1-1, is DAMVIQNPRYQVTQFGKPVTLSCSQTLNHNVMYWYQQKSSQAPKLLFHYYDKDFNNEADTPDNFQSRRPNTSFCFLDIRSPGLGDTAMYLCATSRVMGEAFFGQGTRLTVV.

This sequence joins TRBV7-9 and TRBJ1-6; D possibly corresponds to TRBD1 (5 bases). Deletions cut 6 bases from V and 5 bases from J, with 17 bases between. The germline V gene has CDR1 SEHNR and CDR2 FQNEAQ (reference sequence). The CDR3 sequence is 16 residues long. The CDR3 DNA reads TGTGCCAGCAGGGCCGATAGGACACCTAATAATTCACCCCTCCACTTT. This codes for CASRADRTPNNSPLHF.

This chain uses TRBV7-6 with TRBJ1-5; 7 nucleotides line up with TRBD1. After removal of 4 bases from V and 2 bases from J, the junction contained 5 bases not matched to a gene. The CDR3 has 15 residues. CDR1 and CDR2 (germline): SGHVS, FNYEAQ. CDR3 in amino acids: CASSSTGYGNQPQHF. The CDR3 DNA reads as TGTGCCAGCAGCTCGACAGGGTACGGCAATCAGCCCCAGCATTTT.

The chain's CDR3 is CASSEWASGRSEQYF. The CDR3 bases are TGTGCCAGCAGTGAGTGGGCTAGCGGGAGGTCCGAGCAGTACTTC. V is TRBV6-4 and J is TRBJ2-7; 11 bases map to TRBD2. V lost 3 bases to trimming and J lost 6 bases; unmatched junction nucleotides: 7. Germline CDR1 and CDR2: MRHNA and SNTAGT. The length of the CDR3 is 15 residues.

This clone was observed a few times. The V gene is TRBV10-1, the J gene TRBJ1-6, with a possible D match to TRBD1 (5 bases). CDR3 size: 19 residues. From germline, CDR1 is WNHNN and CDR2 SYGVQD (reference sequence). Trimming stripped 6 bases from V and 5 bases from J, with 26 bases between. CDR3 loop: CASSSLRDANLGHNSPLHF. CDR3 bases: TGCGCCAGCAGCTCCCTACGGGACGCTAACCTAGGGCATAATTCACCCCTCCACTTT.

This clone was recorded only once. V usage is TRBV28 and J usage is TRBJ1-5; D is ambiguous. CDR1 is MDHEN, CDR2 SYDVKM, per germline. The CDR3 length is 14 residues. Trimming pared 9 bases from V and 2 bases from J, leaving 14 bases between. The CDR3, as DNA: TGTGCCAGTCAGGAGCATTTTGGCAATCAGCCCCAGCATTTT. The encoded protein is CASQEHFGNQPQHF.

The chain combines TRBV5-5 with TRBJ1-2; D gene unclear. Germline V lookup: CDR1 SGHKS, CDR2 YYEKEE (reference sequence). The CDR3 is 13 amino acids. Trimming shortened V by 4 bases and J by 12 bases, and 19 bases separated the two germline ends. This CDR3 reads CASSPQPGDKDTF. CDR3 coding DNA: TGTGCCAGCAGCCCCCAACCGGGTGATAAGGACACCTTC.

The chain has TRBV18 and TRBJ1-5, with D possibly TRBD1 on 6 matching bases. CDR3 length: 14 residues. Germline V CDR1 and CDR2: KGHSH, LQKENI. V lost 3 bases and J 4 bases, leaving 10 bases between the germline ends. The CDR3 region has the DNA TGTGCCAGCTCACCGGGAGGGGGAAATCAGCCCCAGCATTTT. It codes for CASSPGGGNQPQHF.

The chain is built from TRBV3-1 (or the pseudogene TRBV3-2) and TRBJ2-6; no definite D call. The germline V gene has CDR1 LGHDT and CDR2 YNNKEL (reference sequence). The V gene lost 1 base and the J gene lost 2 bases, with 6 bases spanning the gap. The CDR3 covers 15 residues. CDR3 residues: CASSQGVAGANVLTF. The DNA for the CDR3 is TGTGCCAGCAGCCAAGGGGTTGCTGGGGCCAACGTCCTGACTTTC.

This chain joins TRBV21-1 and TRBJ1-3. TRBV21-1 is noted as a pseudogene. This CDR3 contains 18 residues. The CDR3 here is CASSKAVGRLLTGNTIYF. In DNA form, the CDR3 reads TGTGCCAGCAGCAAAGCAGTGGGAAGGTTATTAACTGGAAACACCATATATTTT.